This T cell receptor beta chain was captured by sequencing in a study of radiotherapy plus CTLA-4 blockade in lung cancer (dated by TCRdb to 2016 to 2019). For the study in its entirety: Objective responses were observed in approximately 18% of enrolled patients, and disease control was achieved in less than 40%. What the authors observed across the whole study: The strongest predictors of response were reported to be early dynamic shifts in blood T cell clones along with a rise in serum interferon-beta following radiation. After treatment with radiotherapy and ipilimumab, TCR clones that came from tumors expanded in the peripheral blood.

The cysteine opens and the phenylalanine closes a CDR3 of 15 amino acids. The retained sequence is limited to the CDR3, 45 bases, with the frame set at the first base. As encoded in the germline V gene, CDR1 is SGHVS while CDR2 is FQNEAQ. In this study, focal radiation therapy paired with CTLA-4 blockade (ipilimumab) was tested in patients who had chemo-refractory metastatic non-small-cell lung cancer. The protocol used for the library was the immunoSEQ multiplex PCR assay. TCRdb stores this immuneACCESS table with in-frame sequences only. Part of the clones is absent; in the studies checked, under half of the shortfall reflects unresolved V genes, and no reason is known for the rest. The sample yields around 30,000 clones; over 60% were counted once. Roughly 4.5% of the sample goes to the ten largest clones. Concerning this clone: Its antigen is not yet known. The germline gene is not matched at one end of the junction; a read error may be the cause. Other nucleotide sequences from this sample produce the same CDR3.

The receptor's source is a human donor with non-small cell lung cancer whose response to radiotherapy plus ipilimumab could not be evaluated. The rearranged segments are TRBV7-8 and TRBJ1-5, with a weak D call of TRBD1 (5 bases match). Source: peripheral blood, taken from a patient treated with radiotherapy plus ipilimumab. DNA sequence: TGTGCCAGTAGCTTAGCGGGGGGTAGCAATCAGCCCCAGCATTTT. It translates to CASSLAGGSNQPQHF.